This record looks at one T cell receptor beta chain sequence and its context. The sample is drawn from a study of blood T cell repertoires in COVID-19. The protocol was immunoSEQ multiplex PCR, while the TCRdb copy is restricted to in-frame clones and leaves out a portion. The sample holds some 270,000 clones; around nine tenths are singletons and the top ten take 1.5% to 2%. The V end was cut by 4 bases, the J end by 1 base, with 11 bases between. The V gene's germline CDR1 is MNHEY and CDR2 SVGAGI. CDR3 length equals 15 residues. The sample was peripheral blood. This chain connects TRBV6-5 to TRBJ2-1, with D tentatively TRBD1 (6 bases). The receptor was isolated from a woman in her sixties who had recovered from COVID-19. CDR3 loop: CASSSPTGSYNEQFF. Written as DNA, the CDR3 is TGTGCCAGCAGTTCCCCGACAGGTTCCTACAATGAGCAGTTCTTC.